The subject of this entry is one TCR beta chain. Authors' analysis steps: How many nucleated cells were present was estimated from reference gene primer amplification. The repertoire was sequenced with immunoSEQ multiplex PCR; TCRdb's copy has only in-frame clones and lacks some. V, J and clone size are taken as reported in that table, and D and trimming were inferred from the DNA itself. In the table there are about 120,000 clones, around 87% of which are singletons. During active infection, Seattle patients enrolled and were then monitored through disease. These data are taken from a study of blood T cell repertoires in COVID-19. Across the whole study: Samples representing acute and convalescent COVID-19 were sourced from the United States, Italy and Spain. T cells, B-cell-depleted T cells, or PBMCs provided the cDNA or gDNA that served as material.

The CDR3 runs to 17 residues. J gave up 5 bases and V 4 bases, and 13 bases lay outside the gene matches. Germline CDR1 LNHNV, CDR2 YYDKDF (reference sequence). The receptor was isolated from a woman aged 55-70 years with COVID-19, enrolled during active disease. V usage is TRBV15 and J usage is TRBJ1-2; 10 bases map to TRBD1. Sequencing was done on a sample of peripheral blood. The CDR3 is CATSTGTGVGKSYGYTF. Written as DNA, the CDR3 is TGTGCCACCAGCACAGGGACAGGGGTGGGAAAGAGTTATGGCTACACCTTC.